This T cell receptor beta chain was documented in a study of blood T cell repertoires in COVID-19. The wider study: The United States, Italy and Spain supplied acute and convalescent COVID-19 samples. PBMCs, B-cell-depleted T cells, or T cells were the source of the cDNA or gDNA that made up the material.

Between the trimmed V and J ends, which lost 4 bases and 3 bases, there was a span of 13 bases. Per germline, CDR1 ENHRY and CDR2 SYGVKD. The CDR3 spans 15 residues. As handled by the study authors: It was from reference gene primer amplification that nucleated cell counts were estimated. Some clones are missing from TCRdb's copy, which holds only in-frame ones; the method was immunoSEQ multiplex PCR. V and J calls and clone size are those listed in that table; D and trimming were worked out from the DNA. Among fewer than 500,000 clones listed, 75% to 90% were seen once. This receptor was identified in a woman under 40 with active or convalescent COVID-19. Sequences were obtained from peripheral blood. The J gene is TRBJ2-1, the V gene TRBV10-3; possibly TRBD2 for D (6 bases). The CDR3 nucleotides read TGTGCCATCAGTGCCTTAGCGGAGAACTACAATGAGCAGTTCTTC. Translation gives CAISALAENYNEQFF.